Sequencing of this T cell receptor (beta chain) was carried out in a study of blood T cell repertoires in COVID-19. Here immunoSEQ multiplex PCR was the method, and the copy in TCRdb shows in-frame clones only, minus some. The sample holds roughly 280,000 clones, 85% to 90% seen once. The CDR3 totals 15 residues. The junction had 5 bases not matched to a gene; V was cut back by 3 bases and J by 0 bases. The germline V gene has CDR1 SGHTA and CDR2 FQGTGA. This TCR was sampled from a woman in her twenties or thirties with acute COVID-19. The chain links TRBV7-3 to TRBJ2-7; TRBD2 agrees at 7 bases. Specimen: PBMCs or T cells enriched from blood (not recorded which). CDR3: CASSFEGGPSYEQYF. DNA for the CDR3: TGTGCCAGCAGCTTCGAGGGAGGGCCCTCCTACGAGCAGTACTTC.